The sequence of this TCR beta chain was determined in a study of T-cell reconstitution after alpha-beta-depleted transplantation in children. Findings and limits, study-wide: High day-60 TCRbeta diversity in some patients came from surviving recipient T cells and thymic progenitors. T-cell counts and diversity at one year following transplant were attributed mainly to newly produced T cells. Several hundred expanded graft clones reportedly gave rise to the alpha-beta T cells present about two months after transplant.

Germline values: CDR1 KGHSH, CDR2 LQKENI. This CDR3 spans 15 amino acids. Trimming at V came to 5 bases and at J to 9 bases, leaving 6 bases not matched to a gene. Unique molecular identifiers were incorporated into the prepared TCRbeta library. TCRdb fed the PCR reads into MiXCR, producing one record per CDR3 protein. The table lists some 830,000 distinct CDR3 sequences, under 20% of them singletons. In its sample, this clonotype was seen a few times. Its specificity is unknown. Sequencing was performed on PBMCs, mostly from graft donor cells, taken 360 days after TCRalphabeta/CD19-depleted stem cell transplant. The chain joins TRBV18 to TRBJ1-6; 11 nucleotides line up with TRBD1. The TCR sequence derives from a male patient younger than 18 who had a stem cell transplant for acute lymphoblastic leukemia, so the T cells may come from the graft donor. As DNA, the CDR3 is TGTGCCAGCTCATCAGGGACAGGGGGACGTTCACCCCTCCACTTT. It codes for CASSSGTGGRSPLHF.